This T cell receptor beta chain is drawn from a study of response to subunit inactivated influenza vaccine. Each CDR3 protein is one row after TCRdb ran MiXCR on the RT-PCR reads. The sample has about 240,000 distinct CDR3 sequences; approximately 12% are singletons. The ends were cut back, 2 bases at V and 2 bases at J, with 11 bases in the middle. The germline CDR1 and CDR2 sequences are SGHDT and YYEEEE. CDR3 length: 14 residues. This clonotype was detected a few times. Its antigen is not known. The study, taken as a whole, reports: Only a handful of new T cells, the authors suggested, are recruited with each seasonal influenza vaccination.

This TCR derives from a man aged 50 or older who received an inactivated influenza vaccine. The chain has TRBV5-6 and TRBJ2-7; a weak D match, TRBD1 (6 bases). The sample consisted of non-naive T cells sorted from PBMCs, taken less than 15 days before vaccination. CDR3 nucleotide sequence: TGTGCCAGCAGCTTTGGACAGCGAGCCTACGAGCAGTACTTC. Translating gives CASSFGQRAYEQYF. Full variable domain (outside the CDR3, taken from reference TRBV5-6 and TRBJ2-7): DAGVTQSPTHLIKTRGQQVTLRCSPKSGHDTVSWYQQALGQGPQFIFQYYEEEERQRGNFPDRFSGHQFPNYSSELNVNALLLGDSALYLCASSFGQRAYEQYFGPGTRLTVT.